This T cell receptor (beta chain) was identified during a study of T cells in Graves' hyperthyroidism and ophthalmopathy. Germline loops: CDR1 LGHDT, CDR2 YNNKEL (reference sequence). Trimming pared 1 base from V and 8 bases from J, leaving 11 bases between. The CDR3 is 13 residues long. Study conclusions and caveats: Within blood appeared most thyroid clonotypes that had expanded above 0.001.

The source material, RNA transcripts, was used to amplify TCR beta CDR3 regions. First-round RT-PCR with HTBI primers amplified the TCR CDR3 region. TCRdb processed the multiplex PCR reads anew with MiXCR; each CDR3 protein has one entry. The top ten hold roughly 20% of the sample, which has roughly 570,000 distinct CDR3 sequences, under 60% seen once. Uncontrolled infection, other autoimmune disease, pregnancy or lactation led to exclusion. Clinical symptoms, serum thyroxine and TRAb, thyroid ultrasound and orbital computed tomography together formed the diagnostic basis. This clonotype showed up many times. Its antigen remains unknown.

Sequenced sample: peripheral blood or thyroid tissue (not recorded which). This chain joins TRBV3-1 and TRBJ1-1; no clear D gene. The TCR sequence derives from an adult woman with Graves' disease, either hyperthyroidism or ophthalmopathy (not recorded which). CDR3 sequence reads: CASSQGRAREAFF. In DNA form, the CDR3 reads TGTGCCAGCAGCCAAGGAAGGGCCCGGGAAGCTTTCTTT.